Listed below are T cell receptor beta chains from one sample, sequenced in a study of T cell responses to AZD1222 COVID-19 vaccine. Libraries were prepared by immunoSEQ multiplex PCR; TCRdb keeps only in-frame clonotypes and omits some of them. In the table there are just under 150,000 clones, approximately 89% of which are singletons. Specimen: peripheral blood, collected 28 days after the second AZD1222 dose. All receptors come from an adult who received the AZD1222 COVID-19 vaccine. CDR3s include the opening cysteine and the closing phenylalanine or tryptophan. The D gene is left open where the match is weak. Size values are once, few and many counts, or a class for expanded clones, and some rows have none.

TRBV4-1	TRBJ1-4	-	-	CASSQDFKGSNEKLFF	TGCGCCAGCAGCCAAGATTTTAAGGGATCTAATGAAAAACTGTTTTTT
TRBV11-3	TRBJ1-1	-	TRBD1	CASSLAAGGQAFF	TGTGCCAGCAGCTTAGCGGCGGGGGGACAGGCTTTCTTT
TRBV19	TRBJ1-5	-	TRBD1	CASRTTGYFDEPQHF	TGTGCCAGTAGGACGACAGGGTATTTTGATGAGCCCCAGCATTTT
TRBV5-1	TRBJ1-1	-	TRBD1	CASSQNQPGQGSMFRWDTEAFF	TGCGCCAGCAGCCAAAATCAACCGGGACAGGGCTCCATGTTCCGATGGGACACTGAAGCTTTCTTT
TRBV12-3/TRBV12-4	TRBJ2-2	-	-	CASSGNTGELFF	TGTGCCAGCAGTGGGAACACCGGGGAGCTGTTTTTT
TRBV5-1	TRBJ2-7	-	-	CASSPSTTAYEQYF	TGCGCCAGCAGCCCCTCCACCACCGCCTACGAGCAGTACTTC
TRBV6-2/TRBV6-3	TRBJ2-3	-	TRBD2	CASSERETYTDTQYF	TGTGCCAGCAGCGAGCGGGAGACCTACACAGATACGCAGTATTTT
TRBV5-1	TRBJ2-1	-	-	CASSLSGRNNEQFF	TGCGCCAGCAGCTTGTCCGGACGGAACAATGAGCAGTTCTTC
TRBV5-1	TRBJ1-1	-	-	CASSLAGTTIEAFF	TGCGCCAGCAGCTTAGCCGGCACCACTATTGAAGCTTTCTTT
TRBV19	TRBJ1-3	-	-	CASGRLGGSGNTIYF	TGTGCCAGTGGACGTTTAGGTGGCTCTGGAAACACCATATATTTT
TRBV2	TRBJ2-5	-	TRBD2	CASRKTSGRRETQYF	TGTGCCAGCAGGAAAACTAGCGGGAGAAGAGAGACCCAGTACTTC
TRBV28	TRBJ1-6	-	-	CASSLQGWNSPLHF	TGTGCCAGCAGTTTACAGGGTTGGAATTCACCCCTCCACTTT
TRBV21-1	TRBJ2-6	-	-	CASKRAGSSESGANVLTF	TGTGCCAGCAAAAGGGCGGGGAGCTCCGAGTCTGGGGCCAACGTCCTGACTTTC
TRBV28	TRBJ1-1	-	TRBD1	CASSLTRGRTEAFF	TGTGCCAGCAGTTTGACCAGGGGGCGCACTGAAGCTTTCTTT
TRBV7-2	TRBJ2-1	-	-	CASSLGALGPRNEQFF	TGTGCCAGCAGCTTAGGAGCTTTGGGACCTAGGAATGAGCAGTTCTTC
TRBV7-9	TRBJ2-4	-	-	CASSPGLRGAKNIQYF	TGTGCCAGCAGCCCCGGGCTACGAGGGGCCAAAAACATTCAGTACTTC
TRBV7-2	TRBJ1-5	-	-	CASSLAGGQPQHF	TGTGCCAGCAGCTTAGCGGGTGGTCAGCCCCAGCATTTT
TRBV5-1	TRBJ2-2	-	-	CASSLALAGGELFF	TGCGCCAGCAGCTTGGCACTAGCCGGCGGGGAGCTGTTTTTT
TRBV7-2	TRBJ1-2	-	TRBD1	CASSQQGARGSGYTF	TGTGCCAGCAGCCAACAGGGGGCTCGGGGTAGTGGCTACACCTTC
TRBV13	TRBJ2-1	-	TRBD2	CASSLGTSYSYNEQFF	TGTGCCAGCAGCTTAGGGACTAGCTACTCCTACAATGAGCAGTTCTTC
TRBV28	TRBJ2-7	-	TRBD1	CASFGTGSSYEQYF	TGTGCCAGCTTTGGGACAGGTTCTTCCTACGAGCAGTACTTC
TRBV11-2	TRBJ2-5	-	-	CASSLDAGEETQYF	TGTGCCAGCAGCTTAGACGCAGGGGAAGAGACCCAGTACTTC
TRBV7-3	TRBJ2-1	-	TRBD2	CASSSGTSLSNEQFF	TGTGCCAGCAGCTCCGGGACTAGCCTTTCCAATGAGCAGTTCTTC
TRBV7-3	TRBJ2-1	few	TRBD2	CASRGETGEQFF	TGTGCCAGCCGGGGGGAGACTGGTGAGCAGTTCTTC
TRBV5-4	TRBJ2-1	-	-	CASSLGGGGISYNEQFF	TGTGCCAGCAGCTTGGGGGGTGGCGGGATATCCTACAATGAGCAGTTCTTC
TRBV7-6	TRBJ2-3	-	TRBD2	CASSLLGLAGESDTQYF	TGTGCCAGCAGCTTACTCGGGCTAGCGGGAGAGTCAGATACGCAGTATTTT
TRBV6-4	TRBJ1-2	-	TRBD1	CASSDRSGGNYGYTF	TGTGCCAGCAGTGACCGATCAGGGGGAAACTATGGCTACACCTTC
TRBV24-1	TRBJ2-3	once	-	CATSDFQTGTDTQYF	TGTGCCACCAGTGATTTCCAGACAGGCACAGATACGCAGTATTTT